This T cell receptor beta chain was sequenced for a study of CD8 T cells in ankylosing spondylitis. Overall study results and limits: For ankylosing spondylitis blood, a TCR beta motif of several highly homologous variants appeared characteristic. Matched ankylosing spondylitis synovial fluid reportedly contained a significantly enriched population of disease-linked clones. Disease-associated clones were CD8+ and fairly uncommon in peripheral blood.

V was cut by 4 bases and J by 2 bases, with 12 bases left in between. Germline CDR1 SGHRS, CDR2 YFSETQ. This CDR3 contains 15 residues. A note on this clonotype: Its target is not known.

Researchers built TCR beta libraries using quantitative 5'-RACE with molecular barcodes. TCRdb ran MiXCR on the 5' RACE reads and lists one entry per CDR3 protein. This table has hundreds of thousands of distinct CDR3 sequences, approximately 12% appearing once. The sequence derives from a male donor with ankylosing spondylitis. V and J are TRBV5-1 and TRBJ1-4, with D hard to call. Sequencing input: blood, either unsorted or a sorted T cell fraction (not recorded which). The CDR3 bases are TGCGCCAGCAGCGCGGGCTTGACGACTAATGAAAAACTGTTTTTT. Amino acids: CASSAGLTTNEKLFF.